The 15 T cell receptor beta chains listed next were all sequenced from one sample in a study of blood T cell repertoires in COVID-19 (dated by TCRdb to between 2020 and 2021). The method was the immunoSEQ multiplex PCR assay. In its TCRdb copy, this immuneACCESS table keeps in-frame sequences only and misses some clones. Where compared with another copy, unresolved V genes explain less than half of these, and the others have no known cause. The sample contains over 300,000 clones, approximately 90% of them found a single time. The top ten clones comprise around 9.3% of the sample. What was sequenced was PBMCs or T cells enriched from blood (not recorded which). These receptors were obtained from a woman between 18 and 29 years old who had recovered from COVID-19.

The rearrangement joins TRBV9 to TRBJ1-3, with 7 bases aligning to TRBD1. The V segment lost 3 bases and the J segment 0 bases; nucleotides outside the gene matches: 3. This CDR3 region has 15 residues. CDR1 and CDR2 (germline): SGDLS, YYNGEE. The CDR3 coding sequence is TGTGCCAGCAGCGCGAGGACAGGCTCTGGAAACACCATATATTTT. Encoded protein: CASSARTGSGNTIYF.

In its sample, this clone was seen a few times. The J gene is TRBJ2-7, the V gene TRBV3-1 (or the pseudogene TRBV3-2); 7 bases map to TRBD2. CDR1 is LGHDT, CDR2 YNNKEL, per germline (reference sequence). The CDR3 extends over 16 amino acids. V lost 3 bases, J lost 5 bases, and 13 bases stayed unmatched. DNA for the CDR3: TGTGCCAGCAGCCAGGGGAGGGGAGGGTTATCAGACGAGCAGTACTTC. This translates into CASSQGRGGLSDEQYF.

CDR3 bases: TGTGCCAGCAGCTTAGTTGTGGTCGGGGGTGGCGAGCAGTACTTC. This codes for CASSLVVVGGGEQYF. The chain couples TRBV7-2 to TRBJ2-7, with D perhaps TRBD2 (6 bases). V shed 1 base and J shed 6 bases, with 16 bases lying between them. Germline CDR1 and CDR2: SGHTA and FQGNSA. The CDR3 is 15 amino acids.

CDR3 DNA: TGTGCCACCAGCAGTGGAGGGACCTACGAGCAGTACTTC. This codes for CATSSGGTYEQYF. The genes are TRBV15 and TRBJ2-7; weak D call: TRBD2 (6 bases). This CDR3 is 13 amino acids long. V dropped 3 bases and J dropped 2 bases, with 8 bases sitting between them. The germline gives CDR1 LNHNV, CDR2 YYDKDF (reference sequence).

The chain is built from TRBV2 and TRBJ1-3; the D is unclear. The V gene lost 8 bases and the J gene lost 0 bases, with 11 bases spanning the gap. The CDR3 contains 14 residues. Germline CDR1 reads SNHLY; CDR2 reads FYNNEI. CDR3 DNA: TGTGCCAGCCAGGCAGGAAACTCTGGAAACACCATATATTTT. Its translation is CASQAGNSGNTIYF.

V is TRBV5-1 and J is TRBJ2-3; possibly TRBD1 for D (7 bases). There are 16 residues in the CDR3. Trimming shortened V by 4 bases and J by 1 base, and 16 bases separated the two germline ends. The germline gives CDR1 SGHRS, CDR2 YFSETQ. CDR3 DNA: TGCGCCAGCAGCCTCCTCGGCAGGGGGGGCACAGATACGCAGTATTTT. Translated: CASSLLGRGGTDTQYF. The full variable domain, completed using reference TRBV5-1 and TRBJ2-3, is KAGVTQTPRYLIKTRGQQVTLSCSPISGHRSVSWYQQTPGQGLQFLFEYFSETQRNKGNFPGRFSGRQFSNSRSEMNVSTLELGDSALYLCASSLLGRGGTDTQYFGPGTRLTVL.

The CDR3 region has the DNA TGTGCCAGCAGGTCCGGGACAGGGGCGGGTGGCTACACCTTC. Its translation is CASRSGTGAGGYTF. The chain recombines TRBV2 with TRBJ1-2, with TRBD1 matching 10 bases. Germline trimming cut 6 bases from V and 7 bases from J; bases unmatched to any gene: 8. There are 14 residues in the CDR3. CDR1 is SNHLY, CDR2 FYNNEI, per germline.

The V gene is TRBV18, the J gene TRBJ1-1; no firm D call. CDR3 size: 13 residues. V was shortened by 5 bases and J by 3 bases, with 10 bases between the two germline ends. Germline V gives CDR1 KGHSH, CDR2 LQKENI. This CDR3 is CASSVEEDTEAFF. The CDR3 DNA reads TGTGCCAGCTCAGTCGAGGAGGACACTGAAGCTTTCTTT.

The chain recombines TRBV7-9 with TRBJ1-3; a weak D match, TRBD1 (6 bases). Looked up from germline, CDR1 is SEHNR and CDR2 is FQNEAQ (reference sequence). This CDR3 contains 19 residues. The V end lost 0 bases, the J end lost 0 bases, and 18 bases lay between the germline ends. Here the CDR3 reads CASSLAPEQGWDSGNTIYF. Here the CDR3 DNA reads TGTGCCAGCAGCTTAGCTCCAGAACAGGGCTGGGACTCTGGAAACACCATATATTTT.

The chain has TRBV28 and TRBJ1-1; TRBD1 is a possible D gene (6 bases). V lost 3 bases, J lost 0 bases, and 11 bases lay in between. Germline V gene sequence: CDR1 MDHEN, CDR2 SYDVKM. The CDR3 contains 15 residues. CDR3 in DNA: TGTGCCAGCAGTTTGGGGGCCCTCATGAACACTGAAGCTTTCTTT. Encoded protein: CASSLGALMNTEAFF.

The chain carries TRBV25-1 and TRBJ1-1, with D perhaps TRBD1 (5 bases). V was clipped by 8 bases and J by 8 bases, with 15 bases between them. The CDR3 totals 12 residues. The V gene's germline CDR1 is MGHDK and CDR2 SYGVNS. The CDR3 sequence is CASGTPAGEAFF. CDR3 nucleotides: TGTGCCAGCGGGACCCCGGCGGGGGAAGCTTTCTTT.

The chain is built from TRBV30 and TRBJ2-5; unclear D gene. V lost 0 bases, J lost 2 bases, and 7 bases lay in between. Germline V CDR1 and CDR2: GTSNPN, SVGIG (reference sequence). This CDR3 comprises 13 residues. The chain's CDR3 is CAWSVSSQETQYF. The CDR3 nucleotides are TGTGCCTGGAGTGTATCCTCTCAAGAGACCCAGTACTTC. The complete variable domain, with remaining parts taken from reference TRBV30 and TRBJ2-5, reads SQTIHQWPATLVQPVGSPLSLECTVEGTSNPNLYWYRQAAGRGLQLLFYSVGIGQISSEVPQNLSASRPQDRQFILSSKKLLLSDSGFYLCAWSVSSQETQYFGPGTRLLVL.

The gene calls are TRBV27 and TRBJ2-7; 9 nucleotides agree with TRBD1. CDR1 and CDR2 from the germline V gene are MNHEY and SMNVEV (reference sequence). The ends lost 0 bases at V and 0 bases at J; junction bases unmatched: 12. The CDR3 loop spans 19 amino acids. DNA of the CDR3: TGTGCCAGCAGTTTATCAGGGACAGGGAATATCGGAAGCTCCTACGAGCAGTACTTC. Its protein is CASSLSGTGNIGSSYEQYF.

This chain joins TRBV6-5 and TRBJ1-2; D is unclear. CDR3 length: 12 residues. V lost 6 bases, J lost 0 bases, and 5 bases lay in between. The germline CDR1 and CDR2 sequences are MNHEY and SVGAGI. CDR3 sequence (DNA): TGTGCCAGCAGCTTTACTAACTATGGCTACACCTTC. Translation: CASSFTNYGYTF.

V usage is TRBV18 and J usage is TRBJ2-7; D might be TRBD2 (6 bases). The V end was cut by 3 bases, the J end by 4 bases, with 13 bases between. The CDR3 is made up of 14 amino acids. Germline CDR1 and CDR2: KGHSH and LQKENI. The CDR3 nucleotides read TGTGCCAGCTCACCTCCGGGAGTCGCATACGAGCAGTACTTC. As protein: CASSPPGVAYEQYF.